This TCR beta chain comes out of a study of T-cell reconstitution after alpha-beta-depleted transplantation in children (TCRdb year 2016). In terms of the full investigation: The study quantitatively tracked T-cell immune reconstitution after TCRalphabeta/CD19-depleted allogeneic hematopoietic cell transplantation in children using TCR repertoire profiling. What the research found in general, with its limitations: In some patients, the high TCRbeta diversity seen at day 60 was put down to recipient T cells and intrathymic progenitors that had survived conditioning. About two months after transplant, the apparently early recovery of alphabetaT-cell counts reportedly depended on just several hundred clones that had expanded rapidly and came from non-depleted graft cells. The frequencies of hyperexpanded clones fell over the following months, and after one year, T-cell counts and TCRbeta diversity were mostly attributed to newly produced T cells.

This clonotype was picked up many times. The target of this receptor is not known. The record has no base qualities; no much larger clone is one base away. Including cysteine and phenylalanine, the CDR3 has 13 amino acids. Only the CDR3 DNA stays, 39 bases, in frame from base 1. Reading the germline V gene gives CDR1 SGHVS and CDR2 FNYEAQ. V is trimmed back by 5 bases and J by 5 bases, and the junction contains 3 bases that no gene match accounts for. The treatment or condition tag for this specimen amounts to: allogeneic hematopoietic cell transplantation with graft depleted of TCRalphabeta T cells and CD19 B cells. Transplant recipients were children who received TCRalphabeta/CD19-depleted allogeneic hematopoietic cell grafts. Library creation used PCR. Sequencing took place on an Illumina HiSeq 2500. To normalize quantification of the TCRbeta repertoire, the TCR libraries were built with molecular barcoding that relied on unique molecular identifiers. The public reads were run again by TCRdb, first through fastp at Q25 and then through MiXCR, and only productive beta chains were kept. Duplicate CDR3 protein sequences are folded into a single record with the most common DNA and genes. The sample table shows tens of thousands of distinct CDR3 sequences, and roughly 5.2% are seen once. Approximately 19% of the sample is in the top ten clones.

The specimen was PBMCs, mostly from graft donor cells, collected 180 days after TCRalphabeta/CD19-depleted stem cell transplant. The TCR comes from a boy under two years old who had a stem cell transplant for acute myeloid leukemia, so the T cells may come from the graft donor. Recombination linked TRBV7-6 to TRBJ2-3; TRBD1 fits 8 bases in the junction. The nucleotides are TGTGCCAGCAGCCGAACAGGGGGAGATACGCAGTATTTT. This is translated as CASSRTGGDTQYF.